Following are 15 T cell receptor beta chains from one sample sequenced in a study of OX40 agonist ivuxolimab in advanced cancers. Repertoires were generated with immunoSEQ multiplex PCR, while TCRdb's copy carries only in-frame clones and drops some. The sample records about 55,000 clones, around 87% being singletons. This sample comprised CD4+ or CD8+ T cells sorted from blood, obtained in a trial of the OX40 agonist ivuxolimab. These receptors all come from an adult with an advanced solid tumor such as melanoma, head and neck, liver or kidney cancer.

The chain joins TRBV10-3 to TRBJ2-7; a weak D match, TRBD2 (7 bases). CDR1 ENHRY and CDR2 SYGVKD come from the germline V gene. Between the trimmed V and J ends, which lost 0 bases and 2 bases, there was a span of 23 bases. CDR3 length: 19 residues. CDR3 nucleotide sequence: TGTGCCATCAGTGAGTCAGAGCGGGACACCATCTCGAGCCCCTACGAGCAGTACTTC. Translated: CAISESERDTISSPYEQYF.

This clone was seen more than once but under ten times. This chain connects TRBV18 to TRBJ2-5; maybe TRBD1 (5 bases). Germline V gives CDR1 KGHSH, CDR2 LQKENI. This CDR3 region has 16 residues. Deletions cut 6 bases from V and 1 base from J, with 18 bases between. The CDR3 sequence: CASSDTGLLGQETQYF. As DNA, the CDR3 is TGTGCCAGCTCCGACACAGGTCTACTGGGCCAAGAGACCCAGTACTTC.

The chain carries TRBV2 and TRBJ1-5; 9 nucleotides agree with TRBD1. Germline V CDR1 and CDR2: SNHLY, FYNNEI. Trimming at V came to 6 bases and at J to 7 bases, leaving 7 bases not matched to a gene. CDR3 length equals 14 residues. The CDR3 loop is CASRPDRGDQPQHF. Written as DNA, the CDR3 is TGTGCCAGCAGACCCGACAGGGGGGACCAGCCCCAGCATTTT.

The chain uses TRBV29-1 and TRBJ2-2, with 7 positions matching TRBD1. CDR3 length: 14 amino acids. Germline trimming cut 5 bases from V and 0 bases from J; bases unmatched to any gene: 3. Germline V lookup: CDR1 SQVTM, CDR2 ANQGSEA. The CDR3 DNA reads TGCAGCGTTAAGACAGGGACGAACACCGGGGAGCTGTTTTTT. Translation: CSVKTGTNTGELFF.

The V call is TRBV6-1, the J call TRBJ2-1; the D call may be TRBD1 or TRBD2 (5 bases each). The CDR3 contains 12 residues. Trimming shortened V by 6 bases and J by 11 bases, and 14 bases separated the two germline ends. Germline CDR1 reads MNHNS; CDR2 reads SASEGT. In nucleotides, the CDR3 is TGTGCCAGCAGGGACTGGGACGCAAAGCAGTTCTTC. It yields the protein CASRDWDAKQFF.

The chain uses TRBV7-9 and TRBJ2-3; no clear D. The V gene's germline CDR1 is SEHNR and CDR2 FQNEAQ (reference sequence). CDR3 length: 11 residues. The V gene lost 5 bases and the J gene lost 3 bases, with 3 bases spanning the gap. CDR3 in DNA: TGTGCCAGCAGCCAGACAGATACGCAGTATTTT. It specifies CASSQTDTQYF.

The chain couples TRBV4-1 to TRBJ2-1; perhaps TRBD2 as D (5 bases). The germline V gene encodes CDR1 MGHRA and CDR2 YSYEKL. The CDR3 spans 14 residues. Trimming removed 3 bases from V and 8 bases from J, with 14 bases in between. DNA of the CDR3: TGCGCCAGCAGCCAGGGCCCATACGGGGATGAGCAGTTCTTC. It specifies CASSQGPYGDEQFF.

The chain uses TRBV5-4 and TRBJ2-7; 10 bases are shared with TRBD1. Germline CDR1 reads SGHNT; CDR2 reads YYREEE (reference sequence). The CDR3 is 15 residues long. With V trimmed by 4 bases and J by 2 bases, 6 bases remained unmatched. CDR3 loop: CASSAQTGGTYEQYF. CDR3 nucleotide sequence: TGTGCCAGCAGCGCCCAGACAGGGGGCACCTACGAGCAGTACTTC. Filled out from reference TRBV5-4 and TRBJ2-7, the complete variable domain reads ETGVTQSPTHLIKTRGQQVTLRCSSQSGHNTVSWYQQALGQGPQFIFQYYREEENGRGNFPPRFSGLQFPNYSSELNVNALELDDSALYLCASSAQTGGTYEQYFGPGTRLTVT.

CDR3 region: CASSQPTRSTGELFF. DNA of the CDR3: TGCGCCAGCAGCCAACCCACAAGGAGCACCGGGGAGCTGTTTTTT. The rearrangement links TRBV4-1 to TRBJ2-2, with D uncertain. The germline gives CDR1 MGHRA, CDR2 YSYEKL. This CDR3 comprises 15 residues. Trimming left V 2 bases short and J 4 bases short, with 11 bases between.

A remark on this clone: Additional DNA sequences in this sample encode the identical CDR3. The chain carries TRBV5-1 and TRBJ2-6; D not certain. This CDR3 region has 15 residues. In germline, CDR1 is SGHRS, CDR2 YFSETQ. V dropped 0 bases and J dropped 2 bases, with 6 bases sitting between them. The DNA of the CDR3 is TGCGCCAGCAGCTTGGTTGGCGCTGGGGCCAACGTCCTGACTTTC. It specifies CASSLVGAGANVLTF.

V gene TRBV10-3 combines with J gene TRBJ2-7; perhaps D is TRBD1 or TRBD2 (6 bases each). Germline V gene lookup returns CDR1 ENHRY and CDR2 SYGVKD. The CDR3 covers 16 residues. Trimming removed 2 bases at V and 5 bases at J, with 19 bases between. CDR3 nucleotide sequence: TGTGCCATCAGTGAGAGGGGGGACCTAGAGTTCCACGAGCAGTACTTC. This gives the protein CAISERGDLEFHEQYF.

The chain couples TRBV10-3 to TRBJ2-1; TRBD1 matches at 8 bases. The CDR3 is 14 amino acids. Germline V CDR1 and CDR2: ENHRY, SYGVKD. Losses at the gene ends were 0 bases for V and 8 bases for J; bases not matched to a gene: 3. The CDR3 DNA reads TGTGCCATCAGTGAGTCAGGACAGGGCTATGAGCAGTTCTTC. It translates to CAISESGQGYEQFF.

The chain joins TRBV18 to TRBJ2-7; tentative D call: TRBD2 (7 bases). This CDR3 is built from 16 residues. V was clipped by 2 bases and J by 9 bases, with 23 bases between them. From germline, CDR1 is KGHSH and CDR2 LQKENI. The CDR3 is CASSPTTGGTSFAQYF. CDR3 DNA sequence: TGTGCCAGCTCACCAACGACGGGGGGCACGTCCTTTGCGCAGTACTTC.

The CDR3 sequence: CASSSTGANTGELFF. CDR3 nucleotides: TGTGCCAGCAGCTCTACAGGGGCGAACACCGGGGAGCTGTTTTTT. This chain uses TRBV7-8 with TRBJ2-2; 7 nucleotides line up with TRBD1. V was pared by 4 bases and J by 0 bases, with 2 bases of the junction left unmatched. The CDR3 totals 15 residues. Germline-derived CDR1 and CDR2 are SGHVS and FQNEAQ.

V gene TRBV25-1 combines with J gene TRBJ2-3; a possible D gene is TRBD2 (6 bases). Trimming took 3 bases from V and 2 from J, leaving 9 bases between them. Germline values: CDR1 MGHDK, CDR2 SYGVNS. The CDR3 has 14 amino acids. DNA for the CDR3: TGTGCCAGCAGTGAGGAGGGGTCCACAGATACGCAGTATTTT. This translates into CASSEEGSTDTQYF.